Following are 18 T cell receptor beta chains from one sample sequenced in a study of tumor and adjacent non-tumor tissue in lung cancer. Three rounds of nested PCR, following a modified ARM-PCR protocol, produced the TCRbeta library. In TCRdb, the multiplex PCR reads were re-called with MiXCR into one record per CDR3 protein. Here the sample spans 69,000 or so distinct CDR3 sequences, 55% to 85% being singletons. The template was RNA from unsorted bulk tissue. Sequenced: lung tumor tissue. These receptors were taken from a man aged 55-75 years with non-small cell lung cancer.

The chain employs TRBV5-1 and TRBJ2-7; 12 bases map to TRBD2. Trimming cost V 3 bases and J 7 bases; bases outside gene matches: 11. The germline CDR1 and CDR2 sequences are SGHRS and YFSETQ. This CDR3 spans 16 amino acids. CDR3 residues: CASSWAASGRAGEQYF. The CDR3 DNA follows: TGCGCCAGCAGCTGGGCGGCTAGCGGGAGGGCAGGAGAGCAGTACTTC.

This rearrangement joins TRBV28 to TRBJ1-5; D possibly corresponds to TRBD1 (5 bases). The V gene's germline CDR1 is MDHEN and CDR2 SYDVKM. V lost 8 bases and J lost 2, with 19 bases in between. The CDR3 is 16 amino acids. The CDR3 DNA sequence: TGTGCCAGCCGTTACAGGTTGGTTGGGGGCAATCAGCCCCAGCATTTT. It is translated as CASRYRLVGGNQPQHF. The whole variable domain, filled in from reference TRBV28 and TRBJ1-5, reads DVKVTQSSRYLVKRTGEKVFLECVQDMDHENMFWYRQDPGLGLRLIYFSYDVKMKEKGDIPEGYSVSREKKERFSLILESASTNQTSMYLCASRYRLVGGNQPQHFGDGTRLSIL.

In regard to this clonotype: The junction differs from germline at one of its ends, possibly a read error. The chain combines TRBV28 with TRBJ2-6, with a weak D call TRBD1 (5 bases). The germline gives CDR1 MDHEN, CDR2 SYDVKM. The CDR3 loop spans 17 amino acids. The CDR3 is CVSTWTWGSIGANVLTF. In DNA form, the CDR3 reads TGTGTCAGCACCTGGACATGGGGCTCTATTGGGGCCAACGTCCTGACTTTC. Together with reference TRBV28 and TRBJ2-6, the CDR3 gives the full variable domain: DVKVTQSSRYLVKRTGEKVFLECVQDMDHENMFWYRQDPGLGLRLIYFSYDVKMKEKGDIPEGYSVSREKKERFSLILESASTNQTSMYLCVSTWTWGSIGANVLTFGAGSRLTVL.

Note on this clonotype: Because it lacks the conserved phenylalanine or tryptophan at the end, this CDR3 is likely a read error. The chain combines TRBV5-1 with TRBJ2-5; D ambiguous. Germline V gene sequence: CDR1 SGHRS, CDR2 YFSETQ. The CDR3 is 13 residues long. The V end was cut by 0 bases, the J end by 5 bases, with 8 bases between. The CDR3 sequence is CASSLDEIETQYL. The CDR3, as DNA: TGCGCCAGCAGCTTGGACGAAATCGAGACCCAGTACTTA.

This sequence joins TRBV2 and TRBJ2-7; D uncertain. The CDR3 covers 11 residues. Trimming shortened V by 5 bases and J by 3 bases, and 5 bases separated the two germline ends. Germline values: CDR1 SNHLY, CDR2 FYNNEI. The CDR3 bases are TGTGCCAGCAGTTACAGCTACGAGCAGTACTTC. Translation: CASSYSYEQYF.

Concerning this clonotype: The CDR3 does not close with the conserved phenylalanine or tryptophan, likely indicating a read error. The rearrangement uses TRBV20-1 and TRBJ2-7; no firm D call. This CDR3 region has 15 residues. The germline CDR1 and CDR2 sequences are DFQATT and SNEGSKA (reference sequence). CDR3 DNA: TGCAATGCTAGAGTTCCGGACCGCCTCTCCTACGAGCAGTACTTG. Protein: CNARVPDRLSYEQYL.

Concerning this clonotype itself: The junction and the germline gene differ at one end; a read error may be behind it. The V call is TRBV5-1, the J call TRBJ1-2; TRBD1 might be the D (5 bases). CDR1 SGHRS and CDR2 YFSETQ come from the germline V gene. The CDR3 totals 14 residues. The DNA for the CDR3 is TGCGCCAGCAGCTTGGCGGGGCGTGGCTATGGCTCCACCTTC. As protein: CASSLAGRGYGSTF.

This clonotype has at least ten counts. The chain couples TRBV29-1 to TRBJ2-1; D possibly uses TRBD1 or TRBD2 (6 bases each). CDR3 length: 13 amino acids. The V end lost 4 bases, the J end lost 9 bases, and 16 bases lay between the germline ends. Germline CDR1 and CDR2: SQVTM and ANQGSEA. CDR3 sequence reads: CSVAGATSVEQFF. The CDR3 DNA is TGCAGCGTTGCGGGGGCAACCTCGGTTGAGCAGTTCTTC.

Points on this clonotype: At one boundary the junction diverges from the germline segment, which might be a read error. The genes are TRBV5-6 and TRBJ2-1; 8 nucleotides line up with TRBD2. The CDR3 has 22 residues. Germline loops: CDR1 SGHDT, CDR2 YYEEEE. The CDR3 loop is CASSPPRGSRLAGPLHYNEQFF. CDR3 bases: TGTGCCAGCAGCCCGCCCAGGGGATCGAGGCTAGCGGGCCCGCTCCATTACAACGAGCAGTTCTTC.

On this clonotype itself: No conserved phenylalanine or tryptophan is present at the end of the CDR3, so a read error is the likely explanation. This rearrangement joins TRBV29-1 to TRBJ2-5; D may correspond to TRBD1 or TRBD2 (5 bases each). This CDR3 contains 11 residues. Germline values: CDR1 SQVTM, CDR2 ANQGSEA. The CDR3, as DNA: TGCGGCGTTGGGGACGGAGAGACTCAGTACTCC. Translation gives CGVGDGETQYS.

At least ten counts were recorded for this clonotype. The rearrangement uses TRBV28 and TRBJ2-2, with 10 bases fitting TRBD2. Germline loops: CDR1 MDHEN, CDR2 SYDVKM. This CDR3 region has 16 residues. Trimming took 6 bases from V and 6 from J; bases not matched to a gene: 10. CDR3 nucleotide sequence: TGTGCCAGCAGCTCGCCGGGACTAGCGATCTCCGGGGAGCTGTTTTTT. Residues: CASSSPGLAISGELFF.

About this clonotype: A read error may account for a junction end that differs from germline. The V call is TRBV6-6, the J call TRBJ2-3; D gene unclear. The length of the CDR3 is 15 residues. CDR1 MNHNY and CDR2 SVGAGI come from the germline V gene (reference sequence). The CDR3 reads CASSYRNDRADTKYF. In nucleotides, the CDR3 is TGTGCCAGCAGTTACCGGAACGATCGGGCAGATACGAAGTATTTT.

On this clonotype itself: At one boundary the junction diverges from the germline segment, which might be a read error. V usage is TRBV6-5 and J usage is TRBJ2-7, with TRBD1 matching over 7 bases. Germline V gene lookup returns CDR1 MNHEY and CDR2 SVGAGI. This CDR3 is 15 amino acids long. CDR3 amino acids: CSSSYGAGQVYVRYF. The DNA for the CDR3 is TGTTCCAGCAGTTACGGGGCTGGACAGGTTTACGTGCGGTACTTC.

A note on this clonotype: One junction end does not reproduce the germline sequence, and a read error may be involved. The gene calls are TRBV6-5 and TRBJ2-1; D is possibly TRBD2 (5 bases). CDR1 is MNHEY and CDR2 is SVGAGI in the germline V gene. The CDR3 runs 15 residues. The CDR3 region is CTSSYSRRDGNEQFF. DNA for the CDR3: TGTACCAGCAGTTACTCGAGACGGGATGGGAATGAGCAGTTCTTC.

Notes on this clonotype: It is likely a read error, because the conserved phenylalanine at the end of the CDR3 is missing. The V call is TRBV6-1, the J call TRBJ2-7; 9 bases line up with TRBD2. Germline V lookup: CDR1 MNHNS, CDR2 SASEGT. Trimming cost V 4 bases and J 8 bases; bases outside gene matches: 6. The CDR3 is 13 residues long. CDR3 in amino acids: CASSGTSVNKQYL. CDR3 nucleotide sequence: TGTGCCAGCAGTGGGACTAGCGTTAACAAGCAGTACTTA.

This clonotype was recorded only once. The missing conserved phenylalanine or tryptophan at the end of this CDR3 makes a read error likely. The limits of the CDR3 on the DNA are not certain, so only TCRdb's listed CDR3 is given. J is TRBJ2-5 and V is TRBV12-3 or TRBV12-4; the table calls TRBD1, which could not be checked here. The CDR3 length equals 13 residues, ends included. CDR3 in amino acids: CAGSLSTKETEYL.

As regards this clonotype: Because the CDR3 is missing its conserved closing phenylalanine or tryptophan, this is likely a read error. The gene calls are TRBV20-1 and TRBJ1-5; 7 bases align to TRBD1. Losses at the gene ends were 4 bases for V and 10 bases for J; bases not matched to a gene: 13. The CDR3 consists of 14 residues. Germline lookup yields CDR1 DFQATT and CDR2 SNEGSKA (reference sequence). The CDR3 nucleotides are TGCAGTGCTATACCCGATAGGGGGCCCCAACCCCAGCATTCT. Protein sequence: CSAIPDRGPQPQHS.

This clonotype appeared a few times. The rearrangement links TRBV11-2 to TRBJ2-3, with 7 positions matching TRBD1. From germline, CDR1 is SGHAT and CDR2 FQNNGV. J lost 6 bases, V lost 4 bases, and 7 bases had no gene match. This CDR3 has 14 amino acids. The CDR3 DNA reads TGTGCCAGCAGCTACAGACAGGGCCGGGATACGCAGTATTTT. Translating gives CASSYRQGRDTQYF.